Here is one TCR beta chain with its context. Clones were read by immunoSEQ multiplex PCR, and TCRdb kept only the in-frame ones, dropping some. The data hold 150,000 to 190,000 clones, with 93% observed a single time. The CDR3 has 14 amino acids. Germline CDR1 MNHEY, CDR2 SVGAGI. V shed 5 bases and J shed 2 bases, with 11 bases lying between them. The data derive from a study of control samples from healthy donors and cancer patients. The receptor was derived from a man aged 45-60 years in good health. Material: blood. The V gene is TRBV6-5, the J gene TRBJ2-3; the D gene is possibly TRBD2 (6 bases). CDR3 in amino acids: CASSRTGDTDTQYF. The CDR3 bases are TGTGCCAGCAGTCGGACGGGAGACACAGATACGCAGTATTTT.